The 17 T cell receptor beta chains below were found in one sample sequenced in a study of CD8 T cells in ankylosing spondylitis. Overall study findings and caveats: Roughly 8 highly homologous variants formed a TCR beta motif that appeared characteristic of ankylosing spondylitis blood.

The antigens for these receptors are not known. TCRdb re-called the 5' RACE reads through MiXCR, storing one row per CDR3 protein. The sample lists about 450,000 distinct CDR3 sequences, roughly a quarter occurring once. The sample consisted of blood, either unsorted or a sorted T cell fraction (not recorded which). The receptors here all came from a male donor with ankylosing spondylitis.

This clonotype was detected only a few times. The chain employs TRBV7-9 and TRBJ2-1, with 7 bases fitting TRBD2. Germline V gene lookup returns CDR1 SEHNR and CDR2 FQNEAQ (reference sequence). Trimming at V came to 4 bases and at J to 12 bases, leaving 15 bases not matched to a gene. CDR3 size: 15 residues. The CDR3 DNA reads TGTGCCAGCAGCTCTTGGGAGGGACCCCTCCAAAGGCAGTTCTTC. Amino acids: CASSSWEGPLQRQFF.

The chain carries TRBV5-1 and TRBJ2-1; 7 nucleotides agree with TRBD2. CDR3 length: 16 residues. Germline CDR1 SGHRS, CDR2 YFSETQ. Trimming removed 3 bases from V and 9 bases from J; junction bases left unmatched: 15. Here the CDR3 DNA reads TGCGCCAGCAGCTCCGGACTAGATTCAATCCCCCCTGAGCAGTTCTTC. It is translated as CASSSGLDSIPPEQFF.

The chain links TRBV7-8 to TRBJ1-3, with D unresolved. The V gene lost 2 bases and the J gene lost 0 bases, with 8 bases spanning the gap. Germline CDR1 is SGHVS and CDR2 is FQNEAQ. CDR3 length: 15 residues. The CDR3 bases are TGTGCCAGCAGCTTAAGGACTGCCTCTGGAAACACCATATATTTT. Translated: CASSLRTASGNTIYF. The full variable domain, rest sourced from reference TRBV7-8 and TRBJ1-3, is GAGVSQSPRYKVAKRGQDVALRCDPISGHVSLFWYQQALGQGPEFLTYFQNEAQLDKSGLPSDRFFAERPEGSVSTLKIQRTQQEDSAVYLCASSLRTASGNTIYFGEGSWLTVV.

This rearrangement joins TRBV29-1 to TRBJ2-1; 9 nucleotides agree with TRBD1. The CDR3 extends over 17 amino acids. V gave up 5 bases and J gave up 4 bases; unmatched junction bases: 15. Germline values: CDR1 SQVTM, CDR2 ANQGSEA. Written as DNA, the CDR3 is TGCAGCGTTTCGATTGGTGCAGGACAGGGGTATTACAATGAGCAGTTCTTC. This codes for CSVSIGAGQGYYNEQFF.

The chain has TRBV6-1 and TRBJ2-7; 7 nucleotides line up with TRBD1. J lost 2 bases, V lost 6 bases, and 10 bases had no gene match. Looked up from germline, CDR1 is MNHNS and CDR2 is SASEGT. The CDR3 length is 15 residues. This chain's CDR3 is CASREIRDRAYEQYF. In DNA form, the CDR3 reads TGTGCCAGCAGGGAGATACGCGACAGGGCCTACGAGCAGTACTTC.

This chain connects TRBV20-1 to TRBJ2-7, with D tentatively TRBD1 (6 bases). The CDR3 length is 18 residues. The germline CDR1 and CDR2 sequences are DFQATT and SNEGSKA (reference sequence). Trimming removed 3 bases from V and 4 bases from J, with 28 bases in between. The CDR3 spells CSASGRGPLLVPGYEQYF. The DNA for the CDR3 is TGCAGTGCTAGTGGCAGGGGCCCTCTCCTAGTCCCGGGTTACGAGCAGTACTTC.

This clonotype showed up just a few times. This chain links TRBV12-3 or TRBV12-4 with TRBJ2-4; no firm D call. V was clipped by 6 bases and J by 9 bases, with 15 bases between them. The CDR3 length is 13 residues. Written as DNA, the CDR3 is TGTGCCAGCAGCTCAACTACTTTGGGCATTCAGTACTTC. Protein product: CASSSTTLGIQYF.

This clonotype was detected only a few times. This chain links TRBV20-1 with TRBJ2-3; 10 bases match TRBD1. The germline V gene encodes CDR1 DFQATT and CDR2 SNEGSKA (reference sequence). This CDR3 has 17 amino acids. V was clipped by 1 base and J by 7 bases; unmatched bases: 14. The DNA of the CDR3 is TGCAGTGCTAGAGGGTTGGGGACAGGGGCCCTCGGTCATACGCAGTATTTT. Its translation: CSARGLGTGALGHTQYF.

This sequence joins TRBV3-1 and TRBJ2-7; perhaps TRBD1 as D (6 bases). CDR3 length equals 13 residues. Deletions cut 4 bases from V and 6 bases from J, with 13 bases between. Germline V gene sequence: CDR1 LGHDT, CDR2 YNNKEL (reference sequence). In DNA, the CDR3 is TGTGCCAGCAGCCTCACGGGACAAGGCGAGCAGTACGTC. It translates to CASSLTGQGEQYV.

The chain carries TRBV20-1 and TRBJ1-4; TRBD1 matches 9 bases. The V segment lost 5 bases and the J segment 8 bases; nucleotides outside the gene matches: 6. Germline V gene data show CDR1 as DFQATT and CDR2 as SNEGSKA (reference sequence). This CDR3 is built from 13 residues. The CDR3 bases are TGCAGTGCTCCAACAGGGGGCAACGAAAAACTGTTTTTT. Its translation is CSAPTGGNEKLFF.

The CDR3 here is CASTAKGDTEAFF. The CDR3 coding sequence is TGTGCCAGCACGGCCAAGGGCGACACTGAAGCTTTCTTT. The V and J genes are TRBV7-9 and TRBJ1-1; D is undetermined. CDR3 length: 13 amino acids. The germline gives CDR1 SEHNR, CDR2 FQNEAQ (reference sequence). Trimming pared 7 bases from V and 3 bases from J, leaving 12 bases between.

This clonotype was observed at least ten times. The chain recombines TRBV20-1 with TRBJ1-1, with D possibly being TRBD1 (5 bases). Germline assignment: CDR1 DFQATT and CDR2 SNEGSKA (reference sequence). The V and J ends lost 6 bases and 7 bases respectively, with 12 bases between them. The CDR3 spans 11 residues. Written as DNA, the CDR3 is TGCAGTGCCCCGAGGGACCGTGAAGCTTTCTTT. Encoded protein: CSAPRDREAFF.

The chain links TRBV7-9 to TRBJ2-1; maybe TRBD2 (5 bases). V shed 5 bases and J shed 5 bases, with 16 bases lying between them. The CDR3 totals 15 residues. Looked up from germline, CDR1 is SEHNR and CDR2 is FQNEAQ (reference sequence). The CDR3 spells CASSPGGPTHNEQFF. Here the CDR3 DNA reads TGTGCCAGCAGCCCCGGAGGACCGACGCACAATGAGCAGTTCTTC.

This clonotype came up a few times. The V and J genes are TRBV12-3 or TRBV12-4 and TRBJ1-5; 8 nucleotides align to TRBD1. Trimming at V came to 2 bases and at J to 6 bases, leaving 9 bases not matched to a gene. There are 16 residues in the CDR3. This CDR3 is CASSLQTGVSSQPQHF. The CDR3 region has the DNA TGTGCCAGCAGTTTACAGACAGGGGTGTCCTCTCAGCCCCAGCATTTT.

This clonotype was found a few times. The chain links TRBV29-1 to TRBJ1-3; maybe TRBD1 (6 bases). The germline CDR1 and CDR2 sequences are SQVTM and ANQGSEA. The CDR3 extends over 15 amino acids. Trimming pared 4 bases from V and 0 bases from J, leaving 13 bases between. The CDR3 DNA is TGCAGCGTTGGAAAAGGGGGGAGCTCTGGAAACACCATATATTTT. Protein product: CSVGKGGSSGNTIYF. Full variable domain (rest looked up from reference TRBV29-1 and TRBJ1-3): SAVISQKPSRDICQRGTSLTIQCQVDSQVTMMFWYRQQPGQSLTLIATANQGSEATYESGFVIDKFPISRPNLTFSTLTVSNMSPEDSSIYLCSVGKGGSSGNTIYFGEGSWLTVV.

The V and J genes are TRBV7-9 and TRBJ2-1; 11 positions agree with TRBD2. CDR3 length: 15 amino acids. The V gene end was trimmed by 3 bases and the J gene end by 7 bases; junction bases not matched to a gene: 5. Germline CDR1 SEHNR, CDR2 FQNEAQ (reference sequence). This CDR3 is CASSFFLAGGNEQFF. In nucleotides, the CDR3 is TGTGCCAGCAGCTTCTTCTTAGCGGGGGGGAATGAGCAGTTCTTC.

V and J are TRBV4-2 and TRBJ2-1; 8 nucleotides agree with TRBD2. V was clipped by 5 bases and J by 10 bases; unmatched bases: 4. CDR1 and CDR2 from the germline V gene are LGHNA and YNFKEQ. This CDR3 has 12 amino acids. The CDR3: CASSILAGEQFF. CDR3 bases: TGTGCCAGCAGCATCTTAGCGGGGGAGCAGTTCTTC.